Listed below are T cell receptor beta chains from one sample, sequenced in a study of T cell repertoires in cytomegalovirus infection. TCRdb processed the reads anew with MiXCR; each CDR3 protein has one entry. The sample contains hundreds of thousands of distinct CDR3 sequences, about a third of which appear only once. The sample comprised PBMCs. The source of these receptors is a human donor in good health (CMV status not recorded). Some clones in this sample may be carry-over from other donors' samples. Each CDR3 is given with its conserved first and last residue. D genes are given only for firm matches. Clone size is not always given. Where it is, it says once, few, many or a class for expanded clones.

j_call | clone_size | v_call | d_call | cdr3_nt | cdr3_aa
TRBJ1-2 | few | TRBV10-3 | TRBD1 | TGTGCCATCTATCGGACAGGGACTAACTATGGCTACACCTTC | CAIYRTGTNYGYTF
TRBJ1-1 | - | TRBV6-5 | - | TGTGCCAGCAGTGCGCAGGGAGTGGCTGAAGCTTTCTTT | CASSAQGVAEAFF
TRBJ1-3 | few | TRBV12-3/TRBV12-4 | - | TGTGCCAGCAGCTCCAACTCTGGAAACACCATATATTTT | CASSSNSGNTIYF
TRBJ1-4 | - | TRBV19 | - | TGTGCCAGTCGACGCGGGGGTTATGAAAAACTGTTTTTT | CASRRGGYEKLFF
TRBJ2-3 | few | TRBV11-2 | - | TGTGCCAGCAGCCCCAAGTGGATGACAGATACGCAGTATTTT | CASSPKWMTDTQYF
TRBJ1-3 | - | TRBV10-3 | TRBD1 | TGTGCCATCAGTGGGGACAGGGCTCCGGACACCATATATTTT | CAISGDRAPDTIYF
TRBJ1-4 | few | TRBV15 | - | TGTGCCACCAGCAGAGATTCCGTTGCAACTAATGAAAAACTGTTTTTT | CATSRDSVATNEKLFF
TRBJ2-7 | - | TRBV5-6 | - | TGTGCCAGCAGCTTCGGTTTGTACGAGCAGTACTTC | CASSFGLYEQYF
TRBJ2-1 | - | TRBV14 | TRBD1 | TGTGCCAGCAGCCAACCACCGACAGGGCTGCGGAATGAGCAGTTCTTC | CASSQPPTGLRNEQFF
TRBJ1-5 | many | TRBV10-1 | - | TGCGCCAGCAGTGAGATGGGGGAGCGTCATAGCAATCAGCCCCAGCATTTT | CASSEMGERHSNQPQHF
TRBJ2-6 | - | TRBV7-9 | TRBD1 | TGTGCCAGCAGCCCAGCCATGGGACAGACCTACTCTGGGGCCAACGTCCTGACTTTC | CASSPAMGQTYSGANVLTF
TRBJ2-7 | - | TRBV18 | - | TGTGCCAGCTCACCAGACAACTCGCGCGAGCAGTACTTC | CASSPDNSREQYF
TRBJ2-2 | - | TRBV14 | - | TGTGCCAGCAGCCCTGGACCTGCTAGGGAGCTGTTTTTT | CASSPGPARELFF
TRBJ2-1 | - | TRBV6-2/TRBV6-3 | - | TGTGCCAGCAGTTATATCGAAGGTCGGGCCCGCTCCTACAATGAGCAGTTCTTC | CASSYIEGRARSYNEQFF
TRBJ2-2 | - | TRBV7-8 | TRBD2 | TGTGCCAGCAGCTTTGCTAGCGGGGGTCGAACCGGGGAGCTGTTTTTT | CASSFASGGRTGELFF
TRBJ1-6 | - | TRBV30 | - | TGTGCCTGGGCGCAGCTGGGGTTGAGCGGGTCCTATAATTCACCCCTCCACTTT | CAWAQLGLSGSYNSPLHF
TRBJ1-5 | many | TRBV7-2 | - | TGTGCCAGCAGCTTAGATGCGCTAATCAATCAGCCCCAGCATTTT | CASSLDALINQPQHF
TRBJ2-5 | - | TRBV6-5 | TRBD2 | TGTGCCAGCGGCTCCTCGACTAGCGGGTTTCAAGAGACCCAGTACTTC | CASGSSTSGFQETQYF
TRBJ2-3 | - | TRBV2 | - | TGTGCCAGCAGTAGCTCGTCGCGGCTAGGCACAGATACGCAGTATTTT | CASSSSSRLGTDTQYF
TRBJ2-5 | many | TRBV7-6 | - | TGTGCCAGCAGCTTCACAGGGTACCAAGAGACCCAGTACTTC | CASSFTGYQETQYF
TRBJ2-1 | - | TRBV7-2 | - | TGTGCCAGCAGCCCCTGGCGGGCGGCTGAGCAGTTCTTC | CASSPWRAAEQFF
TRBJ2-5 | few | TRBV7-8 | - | TGTGCCAGCAGCTACGGACTGGTAGAGACCCAGTACTTC | CASSYGLVETQYF
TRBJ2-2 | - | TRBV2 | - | TGTGCCAGCAATTTAAATCGTCCGAACACCGGGGAGCTGTTTTTT | CASNLNRPNTGELFF
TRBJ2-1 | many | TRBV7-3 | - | TGTGCCAGCAGCCCGGCATCGACCGGCTACGGAGAGCAGTTCTTC | CASSPASTGYGEQFF
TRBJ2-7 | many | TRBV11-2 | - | TGTGCCAGCAGCTCCCCCCTCATTTACGAGCAGTACTTC | CASSSPLIYEQYF
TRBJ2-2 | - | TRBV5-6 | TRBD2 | TGTGCCAGCAGCAGGAGACTAGCATACACCGGGGAGCTGTTTTTT | CASSRRLAYTGELFF
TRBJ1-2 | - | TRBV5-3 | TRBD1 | TGTGCCAGCAGACCGACAGGGTCATCGGGCTACACCTTC | CASRPTGSSGYTF
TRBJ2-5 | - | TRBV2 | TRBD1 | TGTGCCAGCAGTGAATCCCTGACAGGGCAAGAGACCCAGTACTTC | CASSESLTGQETQYF
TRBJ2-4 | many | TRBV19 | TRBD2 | TGTGCCAGTAGATACGCACGGGGGGGTGCGGACATTCAGTACTTC | CASRYARGGADIQYF
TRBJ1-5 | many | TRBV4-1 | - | TGCGCCAGCAGCCAAGATCCCGGACAGCCCCAGCATTTT | CASSQDPGQPQHF
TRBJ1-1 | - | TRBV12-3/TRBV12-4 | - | TGTGCCAGCAGTTTTCTCCGGGAACGGCTTGAAGCTTTCTTT | CASSFLRERLEAFF
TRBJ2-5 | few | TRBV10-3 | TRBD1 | TGTGCCATCAGTGAGCCGAGGGTAGGGGGCGCGCGGGAGACCCAGTACTTC | CAISEPRVGGARETQYF
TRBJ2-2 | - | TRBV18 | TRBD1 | TGTGCCAGCTCACCACCTGGGACAGGGGCCGCCGGGGAGCTGTTTTTT | CASSPPGTGAAGELFF
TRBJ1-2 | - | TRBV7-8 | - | TGTGCCAGCAGCTTTAACGGGGCCCACCTCTATGGCTACACCTTC | CASSFNGAHLYGYTF
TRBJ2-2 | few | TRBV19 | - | TGTGCTTCGGAGGCAGGGCTCACCGGGGAGCTGTTTTTT | CASEAGLTGELFF
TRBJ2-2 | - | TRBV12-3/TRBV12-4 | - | TGTGCCAGCAGCGAACACAGGGACCGTACCGGGGAGCTGTTTTTT | CASSEHRDRTGELFF